This T cell receptor beta chain was obtained from a study of blood T cell repertoires in COVID-19. Overall study: Samples came from the United States, Italy and Spain, spanning acute and convalescent COVID-19. Sample material is recorded as cDNA or gDNA derived from T cells, B-cell-depleted T cells, or PBMCs.

Per the original data handling: Nucleated cell counts were estimated from reference gene primer amplification. Using immunoSEQ multiplex PCR, the repertoire was profiled, and TCRdb retains in-frame clones only, with some absent. V and J calls and clone size are as listed in that table; D and trimming were resolved from the DNA. The data hold 40,000 to 65,000 clones, with 65% to 85% observed a single time. Germline values: CDR1 KGHDR, CDR2 SFDVKD. CDR3 length: 14 amino acids. Unmatched junction bases numbered 5, after V lost 3 bases and J lost 5 bases. The clonotype originates from a human donor with active or convalescent COVID-19. The donor label of this sample is uncertain. The sequencing input was peripheral blood. The genes are TRBV24-1 and TRBJ2-5; TRBD1 matches 7 bases. CDR3 loop: CATSDQTGQETQYF. In DNA, the CDR3 is TGTGCCACCAGTGATCAGACAGGGCAGGAGACCCAGTACTTC.